This T cell receptor beta chain derives from a study of blood T cell repertoires in COVID-19. Across the study: From the United States, Italy and Spain came samples of acute and convalescent COVID-19.

V was clipped by 1 base and J by 5 bases; unmatched bases: 11. Germline CDR1 and CDR2: SNHLY and FYNNEI. The CDR3 spans 17 residues. Some clones are missing from TCRdb's copy, which holds only in-frame ones; the method was immunoSEQ multiplex PCR. The table has approximately 670,000 clones, around 90% seen once. This chain joins TRBV2 and TRBJ2-1; the match to TRBD2 covers 7 bases. The receptor's source is a woman under 30 with acute or convalescent COVID-19. Sequenced sample: peripheral blood. CDR3 in amino acids: CASSEGNLSGQNNEQFF. CDR3 DNA sequence: TGTGCCAGCAGTGAAGGCAATCTTAGCGGGCAGAACAATGAGCAGTTCTTC. Full variable domain (missing parts from reference TRBV2 and TRBJ2-1): EPEVTQTPSHQVTQMGQEVILRCVPISNHLYFYWYRQILGQKVEFLVSFYNNEISEKSEIFDDQFSVERPDGSNFTLKIRSTKLEDSAMYFCASSEGNLSGQNNEQFFGPGTRLTVL.